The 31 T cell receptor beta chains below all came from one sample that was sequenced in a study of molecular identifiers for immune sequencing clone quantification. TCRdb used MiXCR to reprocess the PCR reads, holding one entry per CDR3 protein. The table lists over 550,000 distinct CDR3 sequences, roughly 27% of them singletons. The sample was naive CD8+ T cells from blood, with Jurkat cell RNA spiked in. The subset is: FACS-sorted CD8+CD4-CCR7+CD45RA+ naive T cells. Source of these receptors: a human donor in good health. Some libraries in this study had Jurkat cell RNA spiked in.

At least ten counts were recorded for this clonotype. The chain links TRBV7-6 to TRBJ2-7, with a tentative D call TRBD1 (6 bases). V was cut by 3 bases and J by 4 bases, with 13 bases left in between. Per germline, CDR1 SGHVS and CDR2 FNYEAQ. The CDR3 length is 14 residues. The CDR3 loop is CASSFGSQGYEQYF. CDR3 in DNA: TGTGCCAGCAGCTTTGGTTCGCAGGGGTACGAGCAGTACTTC.

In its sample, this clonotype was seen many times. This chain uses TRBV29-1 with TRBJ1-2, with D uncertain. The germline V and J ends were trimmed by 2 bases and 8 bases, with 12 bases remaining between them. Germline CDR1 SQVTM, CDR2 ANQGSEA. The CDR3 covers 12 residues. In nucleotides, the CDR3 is TGCAGCGTTGAAAATCCCCCTGAGGGCTACACCTTC. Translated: CSVENPPEGYTF.

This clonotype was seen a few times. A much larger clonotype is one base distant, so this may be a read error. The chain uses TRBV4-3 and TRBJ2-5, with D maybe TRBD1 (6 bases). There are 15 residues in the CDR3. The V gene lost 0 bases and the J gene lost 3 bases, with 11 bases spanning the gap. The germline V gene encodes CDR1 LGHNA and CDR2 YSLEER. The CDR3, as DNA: TGCGCCAGCAGCCAAGATATAGCAGGGGAAGAGACCCAGTACTTC. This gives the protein CASSQDIAGEETQYF.

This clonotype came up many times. CDR3 sequence (DNA): TGTGCCAGCAGAGGCAGCGCATGGGAGCAGTACTTC. This translates into CASRGSAWEQYF. The chain is built from TRBV6-1 and TRBJ2-7, with unresolved D. Germline loops: CDR1 MNHNS, CDR2 SASEGT. The V end was cut by 6 bases, the J end by 7 bases, with 13 bases between. The CDR3 contains 12 residues.

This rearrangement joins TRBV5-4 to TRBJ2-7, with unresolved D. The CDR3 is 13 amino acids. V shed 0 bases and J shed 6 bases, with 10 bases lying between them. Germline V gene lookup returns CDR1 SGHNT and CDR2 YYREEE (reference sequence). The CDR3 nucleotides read TGTGCCAGCAGCTTGGACTCCGCCGGCGAGCAGTACTTC. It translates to CASSLDSAGEQYF.

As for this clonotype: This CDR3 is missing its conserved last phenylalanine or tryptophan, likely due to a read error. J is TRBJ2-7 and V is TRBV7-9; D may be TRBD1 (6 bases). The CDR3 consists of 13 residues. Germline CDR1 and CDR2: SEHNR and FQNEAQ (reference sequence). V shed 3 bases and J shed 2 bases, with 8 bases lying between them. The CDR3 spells CASSLDRAYEQYL. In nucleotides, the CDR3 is TGTGCCAGCAGCTTGGACAGAGCCTACGAGCAGTACCTC.

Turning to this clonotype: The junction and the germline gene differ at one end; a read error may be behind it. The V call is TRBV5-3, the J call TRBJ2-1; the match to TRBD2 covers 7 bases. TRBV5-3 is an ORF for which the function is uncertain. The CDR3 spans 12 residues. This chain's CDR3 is CPSSFSGNEQFF. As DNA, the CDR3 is TGTCCCAGCAGCTTTAGCGGGAATGAGCAGTTCTTC.

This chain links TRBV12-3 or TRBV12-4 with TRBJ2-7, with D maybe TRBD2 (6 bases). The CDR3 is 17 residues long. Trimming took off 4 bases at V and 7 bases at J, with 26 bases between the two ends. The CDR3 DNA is TGTGCCAGCAGTTCCCCCCGCGCGGGACTTCCTAAGGGGGAGCAGTACTTC. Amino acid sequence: CASSSPRAGLPKGEQYF.

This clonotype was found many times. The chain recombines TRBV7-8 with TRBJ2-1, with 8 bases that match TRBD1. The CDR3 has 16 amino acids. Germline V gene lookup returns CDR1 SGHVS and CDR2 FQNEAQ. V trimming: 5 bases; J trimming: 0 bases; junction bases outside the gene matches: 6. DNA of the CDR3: TGTGCCAGCAGCGTAGGACAGGGCGTCTCCTACAATGAGCAGTTCTTC. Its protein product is CASSVGQGVSYNEQFF.

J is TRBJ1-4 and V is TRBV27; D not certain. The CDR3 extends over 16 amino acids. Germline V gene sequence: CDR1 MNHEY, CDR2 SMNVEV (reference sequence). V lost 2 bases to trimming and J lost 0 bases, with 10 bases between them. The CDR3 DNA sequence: TGTGCCAGCAGTTTAGCACTCGTAGCAACTAATGAAAAACTGTTTTTT. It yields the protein CASSLALVATNEKLFF.

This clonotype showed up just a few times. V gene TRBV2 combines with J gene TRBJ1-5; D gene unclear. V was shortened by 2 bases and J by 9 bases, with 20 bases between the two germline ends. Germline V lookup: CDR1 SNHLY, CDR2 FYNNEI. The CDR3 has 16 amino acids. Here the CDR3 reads CASSEWSGLPDRPQHF. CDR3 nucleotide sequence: TGTGCCAGCAGTGAATGGTCAGGATTGCCCGATCGGCCCCAGCATTTT.

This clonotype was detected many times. CDR3 nucleotides: TGTGCCAGCAGTTACGAAGGACCTTACTACGAGCAGTACTTC. This codes for CASSYEGPYYEQYF. The genes are TRBV6-2 or TRBV6-3 and TRBJ2-7; D uncertain. Trimming shortened V by 2 bases and J by 3 bases, and 11 bases separated the two germline ends. Germline V CDR1 and CDR2: MNHEY, SVGEGT. The CDR3 consists of 14 residues.

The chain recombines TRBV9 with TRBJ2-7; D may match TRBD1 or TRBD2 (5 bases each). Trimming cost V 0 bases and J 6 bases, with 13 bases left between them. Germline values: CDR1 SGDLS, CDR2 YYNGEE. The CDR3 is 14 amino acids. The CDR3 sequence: CASSVEGRGGEQYF. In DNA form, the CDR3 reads TGTGCCAGCAGCGTAGAGGGGCGTGGGGGCGAGCAGTACTTC.

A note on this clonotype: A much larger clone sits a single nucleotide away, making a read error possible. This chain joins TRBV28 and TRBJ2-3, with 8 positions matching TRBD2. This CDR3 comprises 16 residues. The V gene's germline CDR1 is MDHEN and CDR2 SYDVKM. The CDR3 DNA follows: TGTGCCGGCAGTTTAATTCGAGCGGGAGTTTACGATACGCAGTATTTT. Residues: CAGSLIRAGVYDTQYF.

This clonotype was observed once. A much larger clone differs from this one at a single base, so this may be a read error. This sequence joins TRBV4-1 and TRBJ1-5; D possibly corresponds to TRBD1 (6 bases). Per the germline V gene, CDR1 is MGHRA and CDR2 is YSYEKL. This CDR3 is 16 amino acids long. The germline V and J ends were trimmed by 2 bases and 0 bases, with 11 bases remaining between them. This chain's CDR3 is CASSQNGQSSNQPQHF. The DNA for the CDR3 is TGCGCCAGCAGCCAAAATGGACAGTCTAGCAATCAGCCCCAGCATTTT.

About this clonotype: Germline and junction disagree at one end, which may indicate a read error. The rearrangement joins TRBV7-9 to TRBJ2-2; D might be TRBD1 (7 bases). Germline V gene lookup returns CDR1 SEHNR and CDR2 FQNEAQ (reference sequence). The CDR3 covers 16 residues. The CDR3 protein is CANSTGGTENTGELFF. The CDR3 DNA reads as TGTGCCAACAGCACGGGCGGGACAGAGAACACCGGGGAGCTGTTTTTT.

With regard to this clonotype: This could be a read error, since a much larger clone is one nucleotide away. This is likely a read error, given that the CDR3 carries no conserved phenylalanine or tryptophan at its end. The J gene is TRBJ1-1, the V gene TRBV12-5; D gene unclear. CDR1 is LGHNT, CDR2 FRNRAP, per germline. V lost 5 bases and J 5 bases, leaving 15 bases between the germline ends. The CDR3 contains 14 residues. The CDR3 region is CASGPSGGWTEAFL. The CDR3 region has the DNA TGTGCTAGTGGTCCCTCGGGCGGGTGGACTGAAGCTTTCTTG.

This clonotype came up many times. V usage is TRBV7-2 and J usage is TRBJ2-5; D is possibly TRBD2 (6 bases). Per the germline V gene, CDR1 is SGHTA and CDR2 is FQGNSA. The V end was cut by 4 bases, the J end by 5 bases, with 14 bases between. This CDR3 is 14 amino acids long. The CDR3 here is CASSSPGGVETQYF. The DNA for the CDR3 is TGTGCCAGCAGCTCTCCCGGAGGGGTTGAGACCCAGTACTTC.

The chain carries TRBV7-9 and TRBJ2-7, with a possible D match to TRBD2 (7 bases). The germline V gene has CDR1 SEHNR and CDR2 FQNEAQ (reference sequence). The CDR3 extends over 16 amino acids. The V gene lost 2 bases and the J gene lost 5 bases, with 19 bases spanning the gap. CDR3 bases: TGTGCCAGCAGCTTAAGGGGGGGTACCGGAGTGGACGAGCAGTACTTC. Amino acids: CASSLRGGTGVDEQYF.

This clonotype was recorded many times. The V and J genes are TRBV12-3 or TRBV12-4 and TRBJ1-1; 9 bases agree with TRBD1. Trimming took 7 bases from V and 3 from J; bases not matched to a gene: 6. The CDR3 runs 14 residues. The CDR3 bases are TGTGCCAGCACCGCCGGGACAGGGTACACTGAAGCTTTCTTT. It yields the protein CASTAGTGYTEAFF.

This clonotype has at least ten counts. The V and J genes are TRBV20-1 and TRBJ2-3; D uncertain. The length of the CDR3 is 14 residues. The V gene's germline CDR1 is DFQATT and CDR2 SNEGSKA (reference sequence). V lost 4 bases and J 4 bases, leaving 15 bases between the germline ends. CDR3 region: CSATPLKVSDTQYF. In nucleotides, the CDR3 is TGCAGTGCTACCCCGTTAAAGGTCTCAGATACGCAGTATTTT.

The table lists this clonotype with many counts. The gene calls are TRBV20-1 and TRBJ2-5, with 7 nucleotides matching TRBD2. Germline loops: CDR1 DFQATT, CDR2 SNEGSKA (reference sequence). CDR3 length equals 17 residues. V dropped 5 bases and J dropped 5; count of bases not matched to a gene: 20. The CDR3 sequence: CSAPQPPTSFGFETQYF. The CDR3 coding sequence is TGCAGTGCTCCCCAACCCCCGACTAGCTTCGGTTTTGAGACCCAGTACTTC.

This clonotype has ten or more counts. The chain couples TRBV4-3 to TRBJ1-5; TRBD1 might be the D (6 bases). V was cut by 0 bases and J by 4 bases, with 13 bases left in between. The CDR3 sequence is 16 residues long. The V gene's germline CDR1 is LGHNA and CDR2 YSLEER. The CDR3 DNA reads TGCGCCAGCAGCCAAGATTCCGGGGGGCTGAATCAGCCCCAGCATTTT. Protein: CASSQDSGGLNQPQHF.

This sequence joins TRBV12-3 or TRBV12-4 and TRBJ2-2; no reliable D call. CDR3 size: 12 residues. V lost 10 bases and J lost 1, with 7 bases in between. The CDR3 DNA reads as TGTGCCATCCGATTGAACACCGGGGAGCTGTTTTTT. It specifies CAIRLNTGELFF.

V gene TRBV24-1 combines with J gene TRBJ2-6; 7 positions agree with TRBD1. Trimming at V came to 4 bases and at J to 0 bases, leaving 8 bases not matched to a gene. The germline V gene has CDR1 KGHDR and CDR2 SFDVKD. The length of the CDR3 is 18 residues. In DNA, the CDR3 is TGTGCCACCAGTGACGGACAGGTCCCGGCCTCTGGGGCCAACGTCCTGACTTTC. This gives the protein CATSDGQVPASGANVLTF.

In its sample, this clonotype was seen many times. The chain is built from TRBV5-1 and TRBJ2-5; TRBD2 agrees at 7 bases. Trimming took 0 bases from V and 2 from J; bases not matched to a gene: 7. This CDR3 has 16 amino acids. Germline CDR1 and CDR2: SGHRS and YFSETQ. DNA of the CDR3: TGCGCCAGCAGCTTGGAGGCTAGCGGCCAACAAGAGACCCAGTACTTC. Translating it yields CASSLEASGQQETQYF.

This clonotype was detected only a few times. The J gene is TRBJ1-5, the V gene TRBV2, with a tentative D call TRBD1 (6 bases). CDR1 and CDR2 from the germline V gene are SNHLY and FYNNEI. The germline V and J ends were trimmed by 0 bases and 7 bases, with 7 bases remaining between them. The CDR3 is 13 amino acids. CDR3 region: CASSEADRQPQHF. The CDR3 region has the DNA TGTGCCAGCAGTGAAGCAGACAGGCAGCCCCAGCATTTT.

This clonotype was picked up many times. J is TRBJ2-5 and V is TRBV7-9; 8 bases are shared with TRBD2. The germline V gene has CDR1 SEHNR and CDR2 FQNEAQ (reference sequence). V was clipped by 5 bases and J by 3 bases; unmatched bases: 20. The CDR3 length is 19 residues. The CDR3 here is CASSRAGTSFRGAEETQYF. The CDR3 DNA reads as TGTGCCAGCAGCCGAGCCGGGACTAGTTTTCGCGGCGCAGAAGAGACCCAGTACTTC. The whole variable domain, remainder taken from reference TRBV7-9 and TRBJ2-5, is DTGVSQNPRHKITKRGQNVTFRCDPISEHNRLYWYRQTLGQGPEFLTYFQNEAQLEKSRLLSDRFSAERPKGSFSTLEIQRTEQGDSAMYLCASSRAGTSFRGAEETQYFGPGTRLLVL.

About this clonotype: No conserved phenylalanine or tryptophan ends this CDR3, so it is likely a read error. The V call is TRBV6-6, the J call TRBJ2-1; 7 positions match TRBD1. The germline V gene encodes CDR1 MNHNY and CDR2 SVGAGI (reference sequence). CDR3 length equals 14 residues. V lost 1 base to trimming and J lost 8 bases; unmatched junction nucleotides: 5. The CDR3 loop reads CASSYLTGFYEQFS. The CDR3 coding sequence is TGTGCCAGCAGTTACTTGACAGGGTTCTATGAGCAGTTCTCC.

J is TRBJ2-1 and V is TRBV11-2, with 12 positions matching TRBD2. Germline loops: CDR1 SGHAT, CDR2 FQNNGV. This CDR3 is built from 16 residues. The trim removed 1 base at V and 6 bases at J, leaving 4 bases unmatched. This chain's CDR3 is CASSLAGLAGINEQFF. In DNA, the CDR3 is TGTGCCAGCAGCTTAGCCGGACTAGCGGGGATCAATGAGCAGTTCTTC.

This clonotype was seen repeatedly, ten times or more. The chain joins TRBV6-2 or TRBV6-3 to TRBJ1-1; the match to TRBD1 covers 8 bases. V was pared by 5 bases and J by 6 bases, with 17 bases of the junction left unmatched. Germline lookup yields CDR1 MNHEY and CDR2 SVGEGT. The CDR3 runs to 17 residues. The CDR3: CASSMFSPRQGISEAFF. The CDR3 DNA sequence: TGTGCCAGCAGTATGTTTTCACCGAGACAGGGGATTTCTGAAGCTTTCTTT.